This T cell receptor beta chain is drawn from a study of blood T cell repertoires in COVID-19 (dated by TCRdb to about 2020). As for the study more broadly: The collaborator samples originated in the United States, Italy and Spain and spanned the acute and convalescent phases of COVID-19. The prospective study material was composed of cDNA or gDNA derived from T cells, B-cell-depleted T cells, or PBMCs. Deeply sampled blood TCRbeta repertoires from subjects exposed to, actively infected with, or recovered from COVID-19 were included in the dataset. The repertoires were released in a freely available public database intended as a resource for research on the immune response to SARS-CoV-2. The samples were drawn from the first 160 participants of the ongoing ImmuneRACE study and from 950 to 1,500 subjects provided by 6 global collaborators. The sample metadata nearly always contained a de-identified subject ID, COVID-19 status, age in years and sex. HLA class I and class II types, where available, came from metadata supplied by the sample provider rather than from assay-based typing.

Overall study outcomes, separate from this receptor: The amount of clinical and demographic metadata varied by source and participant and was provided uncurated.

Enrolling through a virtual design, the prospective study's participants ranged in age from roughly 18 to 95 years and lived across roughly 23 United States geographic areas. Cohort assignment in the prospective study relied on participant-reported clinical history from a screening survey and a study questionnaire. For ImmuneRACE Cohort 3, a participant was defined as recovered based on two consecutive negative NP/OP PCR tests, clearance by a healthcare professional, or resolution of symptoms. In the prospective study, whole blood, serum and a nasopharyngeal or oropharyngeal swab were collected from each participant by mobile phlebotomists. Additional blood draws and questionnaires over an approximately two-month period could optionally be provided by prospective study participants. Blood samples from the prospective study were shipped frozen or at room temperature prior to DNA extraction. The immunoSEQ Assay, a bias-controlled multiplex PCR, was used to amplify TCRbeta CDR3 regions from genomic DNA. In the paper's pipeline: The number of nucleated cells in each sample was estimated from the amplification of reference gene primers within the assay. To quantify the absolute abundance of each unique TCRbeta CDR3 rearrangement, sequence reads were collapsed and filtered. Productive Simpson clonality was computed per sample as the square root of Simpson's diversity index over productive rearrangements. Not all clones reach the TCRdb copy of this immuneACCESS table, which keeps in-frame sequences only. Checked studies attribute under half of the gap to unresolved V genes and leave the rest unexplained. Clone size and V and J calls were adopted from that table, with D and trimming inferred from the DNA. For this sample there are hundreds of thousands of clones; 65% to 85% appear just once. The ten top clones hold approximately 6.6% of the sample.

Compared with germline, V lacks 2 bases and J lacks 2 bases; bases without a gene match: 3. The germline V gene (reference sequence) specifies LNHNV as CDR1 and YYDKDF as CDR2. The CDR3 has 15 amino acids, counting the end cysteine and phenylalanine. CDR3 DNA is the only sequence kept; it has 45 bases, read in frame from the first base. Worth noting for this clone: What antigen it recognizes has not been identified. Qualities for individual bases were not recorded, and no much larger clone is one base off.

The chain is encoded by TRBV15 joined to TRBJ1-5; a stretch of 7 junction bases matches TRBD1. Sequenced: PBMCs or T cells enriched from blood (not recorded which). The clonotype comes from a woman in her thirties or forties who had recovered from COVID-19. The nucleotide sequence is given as TGTGCCACCAGCAGAAGACAGGGAGGCAATCAGCCCCAGCATTTT. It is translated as CATSRRQGGNQPQHF. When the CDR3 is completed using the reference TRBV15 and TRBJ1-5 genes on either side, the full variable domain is DAMVIQNPRYQVTQFGKPVTLSCSQTLNHNVMYWYQQKSSQAPKLLFHYYDKDFNNEADTPDNFQSRRPNTSFCFLDIRSPGLGDTAMYLCATSRRQGGNQPQHFGDGTRLSIL.